The rows below give T cell receptor beta chains drawn from one sample of a study of breast tumors, draining lymph nodes, adjacent tissues. Using its own MiXCR run on the multiplex PCR reads, TCRdb lists one record per CDR3 protein. The profile shows approximately 100,000 distinct CDR3 sequences, about 30% of them singletons. The sequencing sample was made of axillary lymph node tissue. These receptors originate from a female donor with breast cancer. Some clones in this sample may be carry-over from other donors' samples. CDR3s include the opening cysteine and the closing phenylalanine or tryptophan. D genes are given only for firm matches. Clone size, where shown, is once, few, many, or a class for clones that have expanded.

v_gene	d_gene	abundance	j_gene	CDR3nt	CDR3aa
TRBV6-4	-	-	TRBJ1-6	TGTGCCAGCAGTCACTCGGGGGGACACATTTCACCCCTCCACTTT	CASSHSGGHISPLHF
TRBV2	TRBD1	-	TRBJ1-2	TGTGCCAGCAGTGAGACAGGGACTTATGGCTACACCTTC	CASSETGTYGYTF
TRBV7-8	-	many	TRBJ1-3	TGTGCCAGCAGCGGGGTCGGAAACACCATATATTTT	CASSGVGNTIYF
TRBV5-5	-	-	TRBJ1-1	TGTGCCAGCAGCCCGGGACTTTCTGAAGCTTTCTTT	CASSPGLSEAFF
TRBV27	-	-	TRBJ2-1	TGTGCCAGCAGTTTATCCCCTTTCGGGGCTAGCTCCTACAATGAGCAGTTCTTC	CASSLSPFGASSYNEQFF
TRBV5-1	-	once	TRBJ1-2	TGCGCCAGCGCAGGGACCGACTATGGCTACACCTTC	CASAGTDYGYTF
TRBV7-8	-	many	TRBJ1-4	TGTGCCAGCAGCGAAAAAAACCCAGGGTCTGAAAAACTGTTTTTT	CASSEKNPGSEKLFF
TRBV19	TRBD2	-	TRBJ2-5	TGTGCCAGTCTTAGCGGGGGGGCTCAGACCCAGTACTTC	CASLSGGAQTQYF
TRBV20-1	TRBD1	many	TRBJ2-7	TGCAGTGCTAGAGGACAGGGGGCGGGCGAGCAGTACTTC	CSARGQGAGEQYF
TRBV7-6	-	many	TRBJ1-1	TGTGCCAGCAGCTTAGGGCGAAACACTGAAGCTTTCTTT	CASSLGRNTEAFF
TRBV30	-	many	TRBJ1-2	TGTGCCCTATCAGGGTTTGGCTACACCTTC	CALSGFGYTF
TRBV20-1	TRBD1	many	TRBJ1-2	TGCAGTGCTAGAGATCGTGACAGGGGGCTCTACTATGGCTACACCTTC	CSARDRDRGLYYGYTF
TRBV5-6	TRBD2	many	TRBJ2-5	TGTGCCAGCAGCACGTGGGGGGGGTTCCAAGAGACCCAGTACTTC	CASSTWGGFQETQYF
TRBV12-3/TRBV12-4	TRBD2	many	TRBJ2-3	TGTGCCAGCAGTCTCCCGGCTAGCGGGAGTACGGATACGCAGTATTTT	CASSLPASGSTDTQYF
TRBV9	-	many	TRBJ1-2	TGTGCCAGCAGCGGGGAAGGTCGTAACTATGGCTACACCTTC	CASSGEGRNYGYTF
TRBV11-3	TRBD2	many	TRBJ2-3	TGTGCCAGCAGCCCCGGACTAGCGGGGGGGCCAGGGGATACGCAGTATTTT	CASSPGLAGGPGDTQYF
TRBV7-9	TRBD1	-	TRBJ1-4	TGTGCCAGCAGCCCCAGGACAGGGACAGATGCAACTAATGAAAAACTGTTTTTT	CASSPRTGTDATNEKLFF
TRBV2	-	many	TRBJ2-7	TGTGCCAGCAGAGGGGCGGCGACAACTCTCGGGCAGTACTTC	CASRGAATTLGQYF
TRBV12-3/TRBV12-4	TRBD1	many	TRBJ1-6	TGTGCCAGCAGATCCGGACAGGGCTATAATTCACCCCTCCACTTT	CASRSGQGYNSPLHF
TRBV19	-	many	TRBJ1-4	TGTGCCAGTATGTGGGGTTGGGGATCCAGTGAAAAACTGTTTTTT	CASMWGWGSSEKLFF
TRBV20-1	TRBD1	medium-sized	TRBJ2-5	TGCAGTGCTAGTAGAACAGGGGGGTTACAAGAGACCCAGTACTTC	CSASRTGGLQETQYF
TRBV5-5	-	many	TRBJ2-5	TGTGCCAGCAGCCTAAGGACTGCCGAAGAGACCCAGTACTTC	CASSLRTAEETQYF
TRBV3-1	TRBD2	many	TRBJ2-7	TGTGCCAGCAGCCAGCGGGCTAGCGGCTCCGAGCAGTACTTC	CASSQRASGSEQYF
TRBV18	TRBD1	many	TRBJ2-2	TGTGCCAGCTCACCACCACCAGGGGGCAACACCGGGGAGCTGTTTTTT	CASSPPPGGNTGELFF
TRBV6-2/TRBV6-3	-	-	TRBJ2-1	TGTGCCAGCAGTTACTTGGGGGGTTTAAATGAGCAGTTCTTC	CASSYLGGLNEQFF
TRBV12-3/TRBV12-4	TRBD2	many	TRBJ2-7	TGTGCCAGCAGTTTTAGCGGGGGATACTCCTACGAGCAGTACTTC	CASSFSGGYSYEQYF
TRBV7-6	-	many	TRBJ1-1	TGTGCCAGATTCGACAGTGGTGAAGCTTTCTTT	CARFDSGEAFF
TRBV9	TRBD2	many	TRBJ2-1	TGTGCCAGCAGTGAGACGGGACTAGCGGGAGTGGAGAGTATCAATGAGCAGTTCTTC	CASSETGLAGVESINEQFF
TRBV7-9	TRBD1	-	TRBJ2-7	TGTGCCAGCAGCCGCCTGACAGGGCCCTACGAGCAGTACTTC	CASSRLTGPYEQYF
TRBV20-1	TRBD2	many	TRBJ2-1	TGCAGTGCTCCCTCCGCTAGCGGAAGCTCCTACAATGAGCAGTTCTTC	CSAPSASGSSYNEQFF
TRBV3-1	TRBD2	many	TRBJ2-1	TGTGCCAGCAGCCGGACTAGCGGGGGGAGAAATGAGCAGTTCTTC	CASSRTSGGRNEQFF
TRBV7-9	-	many	TRBJ1-2	TGTGCCAGCAGCCCCGGGACTTCTAACTATGGCTACACCTTC	CASSPGTSNYGYTF
TRBV20-1	-	many	TRBJ1-1	TGCAGTGCTAGAGCAGGGGCCCCTGAAGCTTTCTTT	CSARAGAPEAFF
TRBV14	-	-	TRBJ1-2	TGTGCCAGCAGCCAAGATCGGGGGGCGATTAAGGGCTACACCTTC	CASSQDRGAIKGYTF
TRBV19	-	many	TRBJ2-5	TGTGCCAGTAGTTGGAGGGTCCGGTCGGGGGCTGCGGAGACCCAGTCCTTC	CASSWRVRSGAAETQSF
TRBV24-1	TRBD2	-	TRBJ2-2	TGTGCCACCAGTGAACCCCCAACTAGCGGGAGGGCCCTTACCGGGGAGCTGTTTTTT	CATSEPPTSGRALTGELFF
TRBV9	TRBD2	-	TRBJ2-2	TGTGCCAGCAATCCGGGACTAGCTCGGGCCGGGGAGCTGTTTTTT	CASNPGLARAGELFF
TRBV6-6	-	many	TRBJ1-6	TGTGCCAGCAGTCACGGACGGAGCCTAAGTAATTCACCCCTCCACTTT	CASSHGRSLSNSPLHF
TRBV20-1	-	-	TRBJ1-2	TGCAGTGCTAGTACGAGGGGAACCTATGGCTACACCTTC	CSASTRGTYGYTF
TRBV7-6	TRBD1	many	TRBJ1-1	TGTGCCAGCAGCACCGGACAGGGGGCGCGAACTGAAGCTTTCTTT	CASSTGQGARTEAFF
TRBV6-5	-	many	TRBJ1-4	TGTGCCAGCAGTCACTCCTACGCCTCAACTAATGAAAAACTGTTTTTT	CASSHSYASTNEKLFF
TRBV29-1	-	many	TRBJ1-3	TGCAGCGTTCCTGCAGGGGTCGGAAACACCATATATTTT	CSVPAGVGNTIYF
TRBV5-1	-	many	TRBJ1-2	TGCGCCAGCAGCGCGGACCTACTTGGCTACACCTTC	CASSADLLGYTF
TRBV20-1	TRBD2	many	TRBJ2-7	TGCAGTGCTGGACTAGCGGGGGCTATCTACGAGCAGTACTTC	CSAGLAGAIYEQYF
TRBV30	TRBD2	many	TRBJ2-7	TGTGCCTGGAGGCTAGCGGGAGGCGGCTACGAGCAGTACTTC	CAWRLAGGGYEQYF
TRBV10-1	-	many	TRBJ2-5	TGCGCCAGCGAACCCCCGGAGGAGGAGACCCAGTACTTC	CASEPPEEETQYF
TRBV9	-	many	TRBJ2-7	TGTGCCAGCAGCGTAGTGGTGGGAAGCGAGCAGTACTTC	CASSVVVGSEQYF
TRBV4-1	TRBD2	many	TRBJ2-1	TGCGCCAGCAGCCAAGGGGGGACTAATCCAAACAATGAGCAGTTCTTC	CASSQGGTNPNNEQFF
TRBV7-9	-	few	TRBJ1-1	TGTGCCAGCAGCTACAAAGGGGGGGCTGAAGCTTTCTTT	CASSYKGGAEAFF